The 31 T cell receptor beta chains below come from one sample, sequenced in a study of T-cell reconstitution after alpha-beta-depleted transplantation in children (dated by TCRdb to the mid-2010s). The sample's time point label, decoded: day 60 (about 2 months) after transplantation. The treatment or condition label, as the study defines it: allogeneic hematopoietic cell transplantation with graft depleted of TCRalphabeta T cells and CD19 B cells. Library generation was performed with PCR. TCRdb lists the instrument as Illumina HiSeq 2500. TCR library preparation used molecular barcoding, with unique molecular identifiers applied to normalize quantification of the TCRbeta repertoire. TCRdb trimmed public reads at Q25 via fastp, called clones via MiXCR and kept in-frame beta chains. Identical CDR3 protein sequences are pooled into one entry, listed with their most common genes and DNA. The sample table records 27,000 or so distinct CDR3 sequences; about a sixth of these occur just once. Less than 45% of the sample comes from the top ten.

The specimen comprised PBMCs, mostly from graft donor cells, sampled 60 days after TCRalphabeta/CD19-depleted stem cell transplant. The receptor source for this set is a male patient aged 2-10 years who had a stem cell transplant for acute lymphoblastic leukemia, so the T cells may come from the graft donor.

This clonotype was recorded many times. CDR3 DNA: TGTGCGACCGGGACAGGGGGCGCGGGTAACTATGGCTACACCTTC. Protein: CATGTGGAGNYGYTF. The chain recombines TRBV7-9 with TRBJ1-2, with 12 bases fitting TRBD1. CDR3 size: 15 residues. In germline, CDR1 is SEHNR, CDR2 FQNEAQ (reference sequence). The whole variable domain, filled in from reference TRBV7-9 and TRBJ1-2, reads DTGVSQNPRHKITKRGQNVTFRCDPISEHNRLYWYRQTLGQGPEFLTYFQNEAQLEKSRLLSDRFSAERPKGSFSTLEIQRTEQGDSAMYLCATGTGGAGNYGYTFGSGTRLTVV.

This clonotype was detected a few times. The chain has TRBV6-1 and TRBJ2-1; tentatively, D is TRBD2 (6 bases). The CDR3 runs to 16 residues. Germline CDR1 and CDR2: MNHNS and SASEGT. Trimming pared 0 bases from V and 9 bases from J, leaving 18 bases between. The CDR3 coding sequence is TGTGCCAGCAGTGAAGCAAGCTCTGGCGGGATGGGTGAGCAGTTCTTC. Residues: CASSEASSGGMGEQFF.

The V gene is TRBV7-6, the J gene TRBJ1-1; D is unclear. Per the germline V gene, CDR1 is SGHVS and CDR2 is FNYEAQ. The germline V and J ends were trimmed by 2 bases and 1 base, with 5 bases remaining between them. The length of the CDR3 is 13 residues. The CDR3 loop is CASSLSGNTEAFF. In DNA form, the CDR3 reads TGTGCCAGCAGCTTATCCGGGAACACTGAAGCTTTCTTT.

This clonotype was counted ten times or more. J is TRBJ2-4 and V is TRBV20-1; tentatively, D is TRBD2 (6 bases). Germline V gives CDR1 DFQATT, CDR2 SNEGSKA (reference sequence). Deletions cut 7 bases from V and 8 bases from J, with 15 bases between. This CDR3 comprises 12 residues. CDR3 sequence: CSVNPGEDIQYF. DNA of the CDR3: TGCAGTGTTAACCCGGGAGAGGACATTCAGTACTTC.

CDR3 DNA: TGTGCCAGCAGCCCCCGGGCCGTAGCGGGGGGGCAAAGCACCGGGGAGCTGTTTTTT. It encodes CASSPRAVAGGQSTGELFF. The V and J genes are TRBV3-1 and TRBJ2-2, with 11 bases fitting TRBD2. The germline CDR1 and CDR2 sequences are LGHDT and YNNKEL (reference sequence). The junction had 14 bases not matched to a gene; V was cut back by 4 bases and J by 4 bases. The CDR3 is 19 amino acids.

V is TRBV7-6 and J is TRBJ2-1; TRBD1 matches at 7 bases. The V gene's germline CDR1 is SGHVS and CDR2 FNYEAQ. Trimming removed 2 bases from V and 5 bases from J; junction bases left unmatched: 3. This CDR3 is 14 amino acids long. The CDR3 reads CASSLRTGNNEQFF. CDR3 coding DNA: TGTGCCAGCAGCTTAAGGACAGGAAACAATGAGCAGTTCTTC.

The chain carries TRBV7-2 and TRBJ2-1; D remains unclear. The J call may be mistaken, given a closer DNA end match to TRBJ2-5. This CDR3 contains 15 residues. Germline V gene data show CDR1 as SGHTA and CDR2 as FQGNSA. The CDR3 is CASSLEPRPRETQYF. The CDR3 DNA follows: TGTGCCAGCAGCTTAGAACCTAGGCCCCGTGAGACCCAGTACTTC.

This chain connects TRBV3-1 to TRBJ2-7; D call uncertain. Trimming removed 5 bases from V and 7 bases from J, with 15 bases in between. The CDR3 extends over 13 amino acids. CDR1 and CDR2 (germline): LGHDT, YNNKEL (reference sequence). This CDR3 is CASSLTVQGEQYF. CDR3 nucleotide sequence: TGTGCCAGCAGCTTAACGGTACAAGGGGAGCAGTACTTC.

This clonotype was counted only a few times. The rearrangement joins TRBV4-2 to TRBJ2-3; tentative D call: TRBD2 (5 bases). Trimming pared 0 bases from V and 9 bases from J, leaving 16 bases between. The germline V gene encodes CDR1 LGHNA and CDR2 YNFKEQ. The CDR3 covers 15 residues. The CDR3 sequence: CASSQETSVRATQYF. CDR3 coding DNA: TGTGCCAGCAGCCAAGAAACTAGTGTTCGGGCGACGCAGTATTTT.

By share of the sample, this clonotype is medium-sized. This chain connects TRBV11-2 to TRBJ2-5; 9 bases agree with TRBD2. CDR1 and CDR2 (germline): SGHAT, FQNNGV. The length of the CDR3 is 14 residues. Trimming removed 1 base from V and 7 bases from J; junction bases left unmatched: 4. In DNA form, the CDR3 reads TGTGCCAGCAGCTTAGCGCTAGCGGGGAGGACCCAGTACTTC. Its translation: CASSLALAGRTQYF. Combining the CDR3 with reference TRBV11-2 and TRBJ2-5 gives the whole variable domain EAGVAQSPRYKIIEKRQSVAFWCNPISGHATLYWYQQILGQGPKLLIQFQNNGVVDDSQLPKDRFSAERLKGVDSTLKIQPAKLEDSAVYLCASSLALAGRTQYFGPGTRLLVL.

The V gene is TRBV20-1, the J gene TRBJ1-6, with 11 bases matching TRBD1. Trimming at V came to 2 bases and at J to 8 bases, leaving 11 bases not matched to a gene. Germline V gene sequence: CDR1 DFQATT, CDR2 SNEGSKA (reference sequence). The CDR3 sequence is 17 residues long. CDR3 nucleotide sequence: TGCAGTGCTAGATCCCCGGGACAGGGGGGAATTCATTCACCCCTCCACTTT. Translation gives CSARSPGQGGIHSPLHF.

This clonotype was found many times. The rearrangement links TRBV10-3 to TRBJ2-2; 8 bases align to TRBD1. J was trimmed by 5 bases and V by 5 bases; bases with no gene match: 7. From germline, CDR1 is ENHRY and CDR2 SYGVKD. The CDR3 contains 15 residues. The CDR3 sequence: CAISFGQGNTGELFF. CDR3 in DNA: TGTGCCATCAGTTTCGGACAGGGCAATACCGGGGAGCTGTTTTTT.

This clonotype was picked up a small number of times. CDR3 coding DNA: TGTGCCATCAGTGAGCCGGGGACAAGGGCCTCCTACGAGCAGTACTTC. Protein sequence: CAISEPGTRASYEQYF. The chain carries TRBV10-3 and TRBJ2-7; perhaps TRBD1 as D (6 bases). V was clipped by 2 bases and J by 0 bases, with 14 bases between them. The germline gives CDR1 ENHRY, CDR2 SYGVKD. The CDR3 extends over 16 amino acids.

This sequence joins TRBV6-1 and TRBJ1-5; 8 bases align to TRBD1. Germline CDR1 is MNHNS and CDR2 is SASEGT. Germline trimming cut 6 bases from V and 0 bases from J; bases unmatched to any gene: 7. The length of the CDR3 is 16 residues. DNA for the CDR3: TGTGCCAGCAGGAGAGACAGGGGCAATAGCAATCAGCCCCAGCATTTT. Translating it yields CASRRDRGNSNQPQHF.

The chain joins TRBV12-3 or TRBV12-4 to TRBJ1-5, with 8 bases identical to TRBD1. Trimming removed 6 bases from V and 8 bases from J; junction bases left unmatched: 12. The length of the CDR3 is 15 residues. The CDR3 loop reads CASSPSGGLLEPQHF. CDR3 DNA: TGTGCCAGCAGCCCCTCAGGGGGCCTTCTTGAGCCCCAGCATTTT.

The chain employs TRBV30 and TRBJ2-6, with TRBD1 identical over 10 bases. CDR1 and CDR2 from the germline V gene are GTSNPN and SVGIG (reference sequence). There are 19 residues in the CDR3. The V and J ends lost 0 bases and 0 bases, in that order; junction bases with no gene match: 8. The DNA for the CDR3 is TGTGCCTGGAGTGTTGGGATTGGACAGGGGGGCTCTGGGGCCAACGTCCTGACTTTC. This codes for CAWSVGIGQGGSGANVLTF.

This clonotype has a count of ten or more. The chain carries TRBV7-8 and TRBJ2-5; possible D gene TRBD1, 6 bases. The germline V and J ends were trimmed by 5 bases and 1 base, with 14 bases remaining between them. Germline values: CDR1 SGHVS, CDR2 FQNEAQ. This CDR3 spans 15 amino acids. The DNA for the CDR3 is TGTGCCAGCAGCAACCCGACAGGACTCCAAGAGACCCAGTACTTC. Protein sequence: CASSNPTGLQETQYF.

The chain employs TRBV4-2 and TRBJ2-7, with TRBD2 matching over 7 bases. The V segment lost 4 bases and the J segment 2 bases; nucleotides outside the gene matches: 11. CDR1 and CDR2 from the germline V gene are LGHNA and YNFKEQ. CDR3 length: 16 residues. CDR3 sequence: CASSPFVKRETYEQYF. For the CDR3, the DNA is TGTGCCAGCAGCCCCTTCGTAAAGCGGGAAACCTACGAGCAGTACTTC.

This clonotype was detected a few times. This sequence joins TRBV4-3 and TRBJ2-5; weak D call: TRBD1 (6 bases). The germline V and J ends were trimmed by 1 base and 1 base, with 10 bases remaining between them. The CDR3 extends over 15 amino acids. Germline assignment: CDR1 LGHNA and CDR2 YSLEER. The CDR3 spells CASSQGTASQETQYF. The CDR3 nucleotides read TGCGCCAGCAGCCAAGGGACAGCAAGCCAAGAGACCCAGTACTTC.

A few counts support this clonotype. V is TRBV11-1 and J is TRBJ2-2; 10 nucleotides agree with TRBD2. The CDR3 has 18 amino acids. Germline-derived CDR1 and CDR2 are SGHAT and FQDESV (reference sequence). The V and J ends lost 0 bases and 1 base, in that order; junction bases with no gene match: 5. The CDR3 is CASSLALLAGENTGELFF. The CDR3 DNA reads as TGTGCCAGCAGCTTAGCGCTTCTAGCGGGGGAGAACACCGGGGAGCTGTTTTTT.

This clonotype was seen repeatedly, ten times or more. The chain is built from TRBV20-1 and TRBJ2-7; 11 bases line up with TRBD2. This CDR3 is 14 amino acids long. The germline V gene has CDR1 DFQATT and CDR2 SNEGSKA (reference sequence). The junction had 7 bases not matched to a gene; V was cut back by 6 bases and J by 3 bases. The CDR3 nucleotides read TGCAGTGCCTCGGAGGGACTAGCGGTCTACGAGCAGTACTTC. Its protein product is CSASEGLAVYEQYF.

V usage is TRBV29-1 and J usage is TRBJ1-1; 8 bases map to TRBD1. The germline gives CDR1 SQVTM, CDR2 ANQGSEA. The length of the CDR3 is 15 residues. Trimming took 4 bases from V and 2 from J; bases not matched to a gene: 9. This CDR3 is CSVVETGAFNTEAFF. For the CDR3, the DNA is TGCAGCGTTGTCGAGACAGGGGCTTTCAACACTGAAGCTTTCTTT.

The V gene is TRBV20-1, the J gene TRBJ2-1; 9 nucleotides match TRBD2. J gave up 3 bases and V 0 bases, and 0 bases lay outside the gene matches. The V gene's germline CDR1 is DFQATT and CDR2 SNEGSKA (reference sequence). The CDR3 extends over 14 amino acids. The CDR3 DNA is TGCAGTGCTAGAGAGCGGGGGGGCTACAATGAGCAGTTCTTC. As protein: CSARERGGYNEQFF.

CDR3 sequence: CASSVGGQTGELFF. The CDR3 DNA is TGTGCCAGCAGCGTAGGGGGCCAAACCGGGGAGCTGTTTTTT. The J gene is TRBJ2-2, the V gene TRBV9, with D possibly matching TRBD1 (5 bases). The V gene's germline CDR1 is SGDLS and CDR2 YYNGEE. With 0 bases removed from V and 5 bases from J, the gap between germline ends came to 8 bases. The length of the CDR3 is 14 residues. The whole variable domain, remainder taken from reference TRBV9 and TRBJ2-2, is DSGVTQTPKHLITATGQRVTLRCSPRSGDLSVYWYQQSLDQGLQFLIQYYNGEERAKGNILERFSAQQFPDLHSELNLSSLELGDSALYFCASSVGGQTGELFFGEGSRLTVL.

In its sample, this clonotype was seen a few times. The chain uses TRBV6-1 and TRBJ2-1, with D possibly being TRBD1 (6 bases). V lost 6 bases to trimming and J lost 3 bases, with 12 bases between them. There are 14 residues in the CDR3. Germline values: CDR1 MNHNS, CDR2 SASEGT. The CDR3 loop reads CASSKNRVYNEQFF. DNA of the CDR3: TGTGCCAGCAGCAAGAACAGGGTCTACAATGAGCAGTTCTTC.

This rearrangement joins TRBV6-6 to TRBJ2-1, with unresolved D. Trimming shortened V by 3 bases and J by 4 bases, and 7 bases separated the two germline ends. Germline CDR1 MNHNY, CDR2 SVGAGI (reference sequence). This CDR3 region has 13 residues. CDR3 sequence (DNA): TGTGCCAGCAGTTATGGGTATTACAATGAGCAGTTCTTC. It encodes CASSYGYYNEQFF.

This clonotype was recorded at least ten times. The chain has TRBV6-4 and TRBJ2-3; unclear D gene. V was trimmed by 3 bases and J by 2 bases, leaving 3 bases between them. Germline CDR1 and CDR2: MRHNA and SNTAGT. The CDR3 has 12 amino acids. The CDR3: CASSDPTDTQYF. As DNA, the CDR3 is TGTGCCAGCAGTGATCCCACAGATACGCAGTATTTT.

The chain has TRBV20-1 and TRBJ2-1; TRBD2 aligns across 9 bases. The germline gives CDR1 DFQATT, CDR2 SNEGSKA (reference sequence). The CDR3 is 12 amino acids. With V trimmed by 7 bases and J by 4 bases, 2 bases remained unmatched. The DNA for the CDR3 is TGCAGTGGCGGGGGGGTATACAATGAGCAGTTCTTC. It yields the protein CSGGGVYNEQFF.

The V and J genes are TRBV6-4 and TRBJ2-3; possible D gene TRBD2, 6 bases. The CDR3 is 14 amino acids. In germline, CDR1 is MRHNA, CDR2 SNTAGT. The V and J ends lost 6 bases and 0 bases respectively, with 10 bases between them. In nucleotides, the CDR3 is TGTGCCAGCAGCCGGAGCGGGAGCACAGATACGCAGTATTTT. Translating it yields CASSRSGSTDTQYF.

At least ten counts were recorded for this clonotype. V gene TRBV20-1 combines with J gene TRBJ2-3, with D hard to call. Germline V gene data show CDR1 as DFQATT and CDR2 as SNEGSKA (reference sequence). The CDR3 has 15 residues. Trimming took off 1 base at V and 3 bases at J, with 14 bases between the two ends. The CDR3 spells CSARVGVWVTDTQYF. As DNA, the CDR3 is TGCAGTGCTAGAGTCGGCGTATGGGTGACAGATACGCAGTATTTT.

This chain connects TRBV5-5 to TRBJ2-2, with D unclear. This CDR3 is built from 14 residues. Between the trimmed V and J ends, which lost 1 base and 3 bases, there was a span of 7 bases. Germline V gene sequence: CDR1 SGHKS, CDR2 YYEKEE (reference sequence). The CDR3 nucleotides read TGTGCCAGCAGCTTGTTCTGGGACACCGGGGAGCTGTTTTTT. As protein: CASSLFWDTGELFF.